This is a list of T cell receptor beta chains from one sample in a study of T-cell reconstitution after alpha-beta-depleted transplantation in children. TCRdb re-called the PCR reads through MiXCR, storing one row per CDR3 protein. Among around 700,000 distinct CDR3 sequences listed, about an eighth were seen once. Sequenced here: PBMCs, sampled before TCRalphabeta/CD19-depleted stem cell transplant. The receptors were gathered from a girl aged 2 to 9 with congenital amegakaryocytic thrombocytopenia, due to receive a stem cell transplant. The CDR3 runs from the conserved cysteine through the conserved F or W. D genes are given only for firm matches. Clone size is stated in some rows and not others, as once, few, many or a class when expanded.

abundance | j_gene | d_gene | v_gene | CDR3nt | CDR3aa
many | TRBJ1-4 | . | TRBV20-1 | TGCAGTGTTCAGCGGGTAGCGAGAGAAAAACTGTTTTTT | CSVQRVAREKLFF
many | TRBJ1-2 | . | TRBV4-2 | TGTGCCAGCAGCCAGGGCTTGGGCTACACCTTC | CASSQGLGYTF
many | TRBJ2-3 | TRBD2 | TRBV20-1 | TGCAGTGCCAGAGCGGGAGGGATCACAGATACGCAGTATTTT | CSARAGGITDTQYF
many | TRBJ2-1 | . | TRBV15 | TGTGCCACCAGCAGAGATCAGAGGGAACCCTCCTACAATGAGCAGTTCTTC | CATSRDQREPSYNEQFF
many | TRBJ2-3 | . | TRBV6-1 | TGTGCCAGCAGTGTTACTGCTACAGATACGCAGTATTTT | CASSVTATDTQYF
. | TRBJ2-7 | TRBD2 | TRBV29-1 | TGCAGCGTTGAAGAGGCCGGGCGGGAGGATGACGAGCAGTACTTC | CSVEEAGREDDEQYF
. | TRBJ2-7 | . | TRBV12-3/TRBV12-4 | TGTGCCAGCAGCTTAGCAGGGTCAGCCCCCTACGAGCAGTACTTC | CASSLAGSAPYEQYF
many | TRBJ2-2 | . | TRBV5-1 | TGTGCCAGCAGTTTAAACTTGAACACCGGGGAGCTGTTTTTT | CASSLNLNTGELFF
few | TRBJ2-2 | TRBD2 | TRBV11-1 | TGTGCCAGCCGCCCCGGACTAGCGGAGTTCAAGAGCACCGGGGAGCTGTTTTTT | CASRPGLAEFKSTGELFF
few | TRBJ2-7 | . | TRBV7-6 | TGTGCCAGCAGCTTAGAGGGCAGGGTTTTCCCCTACGAGCAGTACTTC | CASSLEGRVFPYEQYF
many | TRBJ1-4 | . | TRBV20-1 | TGCAGTGCTAGAAGGGGGAATCCTAATGAAAAACTGTTTTTT | CSARRGNPNEKLFF
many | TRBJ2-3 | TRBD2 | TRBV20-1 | TGCAGTGCCCAGACCGGGACTAGCGGGACAGATACGCAGTATTTT | CSAQTGTSGTDTQYF
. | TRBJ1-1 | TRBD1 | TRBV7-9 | TGTGCCAGCAGAAGGGGGCTGCCTGAAGCTTTCTTT | CASRRGLPEAFF
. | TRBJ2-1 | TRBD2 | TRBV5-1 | TGCGCCAGCACAGAGGGCGGGAGTGTCTCCTACAATGAGCAGTTCTTC | CASTEGGSVSYNEQFF
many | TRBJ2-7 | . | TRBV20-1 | TGCAGTGCTAGAGGGATCTGGCCCTCCTACGAGCAGTACTTC | CSARGIWPSYEQYF
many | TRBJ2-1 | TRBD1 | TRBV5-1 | TGCGCCAGCAGCTTGGAGGGACAGAGGAATGAGCAGTTCTTC | CASSLEGQRNEQFF
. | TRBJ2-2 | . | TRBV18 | TGTGCCAGCTCACCACAAGAACCGAACACCGGGGAGCTGTTTTTT | CASSPQEPNTGELFF
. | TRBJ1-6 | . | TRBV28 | TGTGCCAGCAGTTTAGGTCGGCAGCCGAATTCACCCCTCCACTTT | CASSLGRQPNSPLHF
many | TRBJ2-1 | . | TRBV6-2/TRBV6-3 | TGTGCCAGCAGAAAATCCCTAGCGCTCTATGAGCAGTTCTTC | CASRKSLALYEQFF
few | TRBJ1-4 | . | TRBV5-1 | TGCGCCAGCAGCCCAGGGGACGATGAAAAACTGTTTTTT | CASSPGDDEKLFF
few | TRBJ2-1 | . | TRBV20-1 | TGCAGTGCGCCCCGGGACGGTGCCCACAATGAGCAGTTCTTC | CSAPRDGAHNEQFF
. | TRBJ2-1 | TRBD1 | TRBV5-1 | TGCGCCAGCAGCTTAAGGACAGGGTCCCCCAATGAGCAGTTCTTC | CASSLRTGSPNEQFF
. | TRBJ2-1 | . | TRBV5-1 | TGCGCCAGCAGTTGGATATTATACCCATACAATGAGCAGTTCTTC | CASSWILYPYNEQFF
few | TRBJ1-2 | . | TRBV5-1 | TGCGCCAGCAGCTTTCTCCCCGACAGCTCATATGGCTACACCTTC | CASSFLPDSSYGYTF
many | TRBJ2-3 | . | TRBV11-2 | TGTGCCAGCAGCTTAGTTTCGGACAAGCAGGGCGCAGATACGCAGTATTTT | CASSLVSDKQGADTQYF
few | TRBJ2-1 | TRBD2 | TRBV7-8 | TGTGCCAGCAGCTTAATCGCTCTAGCGGGTACTGTAAACAATGAGCAGTTCTTC | CASSLIALAGTVNNEQFF
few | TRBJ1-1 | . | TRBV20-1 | TGCAGTGCTAGAGTTTTTGTTTTGACGGCGAACACTGAAGCTTTCTTT | CSARVFVLTANTEAFF
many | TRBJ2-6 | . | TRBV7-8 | TGTGCCAGCAGCTTTAACTCTGGGGCCAACGTCCTGACTTTC | CASSFNSGANVLTF
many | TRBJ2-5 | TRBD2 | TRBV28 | TGTGCCAGCAGTAACCTAGCGGGGGGTGAGACCCAGTACTTC | CASSNLAGGETQYF
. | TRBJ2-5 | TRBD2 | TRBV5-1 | TGCGCCAGCAGCTCACTCACTAGCGACCAAGAGACCCAGTACTTC | CASSSLTSDQETQYF
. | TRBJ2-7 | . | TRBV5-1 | TGCGCCAGCAGCTTGCCAGGCCCCAGAGGCGAGCAGTACTTC | CASSLPGPRGEQYF
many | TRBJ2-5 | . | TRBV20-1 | TGCAGTGCCTCGGAAGGTACCCAAGAGACCCAGTACTTC | CSASEGTQETQYF
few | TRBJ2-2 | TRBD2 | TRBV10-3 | TGTGCCATCAGAAGGGGACTAGCGGGAGTAACCGGGGAGCTGTTTTTT | CAIRRGLAGVTGELFF
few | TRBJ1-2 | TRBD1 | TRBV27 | TGTGCCAGCAGCCCCAGGCGGGACAGATCTAACTATGGCTACACCTTC | CASSPRRDRSNYGYTF
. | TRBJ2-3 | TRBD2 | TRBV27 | TGTGCCAGCAGTTTTCTTGCTAGCGGGAGTACAGATACGCAGTATTTT | CASSFLASGSTDTQYF
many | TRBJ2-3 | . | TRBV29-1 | TGCAGCGTTTTCCGGGAGTTAGATACGCAGTATTTT | CSVFRELDTQYF
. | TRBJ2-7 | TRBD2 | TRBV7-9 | TGTGCCAGCAGCCATTGGGAGGGATCCAACTACGAGCAGTACTTC | CASSHWEGSNYEQYF
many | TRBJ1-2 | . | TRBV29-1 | TGCAGCTCTTGGGCCCCTCATAGTAACTATGGCTACACCTTC | CSSWAPHSNYGYTF
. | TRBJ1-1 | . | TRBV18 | TGTGCCAGCTCAGACATCGGGACGGGCCCCTACGCTGAAGCTTTCTTT | CASSDIGTGPYAEAFF
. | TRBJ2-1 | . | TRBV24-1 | TGTGCCACCAGTGATCACAGGGTGAACTCCCACTACTATGAGCAGTTCTTC | CATSDHRVNSHYYEQFF
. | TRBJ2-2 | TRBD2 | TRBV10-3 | TGTGCCATCAGGAACGTCCTAGCGGGAGGGCCTAAGAACACCGGGGAGCTGTTTTTT | CAIRNVLAGGPKNTGELFF
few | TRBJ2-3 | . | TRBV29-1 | TGCAGCGTTGAAGATCTAAGGGGGGCGAACATACCAGATACGCAGTATTTT | CSVEDLRGANIPDTQYF
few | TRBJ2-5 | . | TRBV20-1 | TGCAGTGCTAGTGTTTGGGGCTTAAAGGCGGGCTTAAAAGAGACCCAGTACTTC | CSASVWGLKAGLKETQYF
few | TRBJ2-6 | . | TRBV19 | TGTGCCAGTAGTATCGTTGGACGGTCCTCTGGGGCCAACGTCCTGACTTTC | CASSIVGRSSGANVLTF
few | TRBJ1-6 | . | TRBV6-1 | TGTGCCAGCAGAACTACAGGGAACTCCTATAATTCACCCCTCCACTTT | CASRTTGNSYNSPLHF
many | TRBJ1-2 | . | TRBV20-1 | TGCAGTGCTAGAGATCTAACGGAGCCTAACTATGGCTACACCTTC | CSARDLTEPNYGYTF
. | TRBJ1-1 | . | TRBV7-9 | TGTGCCAGCAGCTTAAGTCAGGGTGTCACTGAAGCTTTCTTT | CASSLSQGVTEAFF
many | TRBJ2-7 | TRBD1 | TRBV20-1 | TGCAGTGCTAGAGATCAGGACAGGGGTTACGAGCAGTACTTC | CSARDQDRGYEQYF
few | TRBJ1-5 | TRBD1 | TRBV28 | TGTGCCAGCAGGCGCCTCGACAGGGTGGGTCAGCCCCAGCATTTT | CASRRLDRVGQPQHF
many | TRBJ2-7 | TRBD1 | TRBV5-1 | TGCGCCAGCAGCGGAAGGACAGGGTACACCTACGAGCAGTACTTC | CASSGRTGYTYEQYF